Each of the 21 T cell receptor beta chains below was sequenced from the same sample in a study of T cells in Graves' hyperthyroidism and ophthalmopathy. TCR beta CDR3 regions were amplified from RNA. First-round RT-PCR targeting the TCR CDR3 was performed with the HTBI primer set. TCRdb called the multiplex PCR reads again in MiXCR, with one record for every CDR3 protein. The sample carries about 500,000 distinct CDR3 sequences, about a sixth recorded once. The sample was blood. Receptor source: a woman aged 18-30 years with Graves' ophthalmopathy.

This clonotype was counted at least ten times. The chain employs TRBV6-5 and TRBJ1-1; 11 nucleotides match TRBD1. The CDR3 length is 15 residues. V lost 0 bases to trimming and J lost 4 bases; unmatched junction nucleotides: 1. CDR1 and CDR2 (germline): MNHEY, SVGAGI. For the CDR3, the DNA is TGTGCCAGCAGTTACTCGGGGACAGGGGGCACTGAAGCTTTCTTT. Amino acid sequence: CASSYSGTGGTEAFF.

This clonotype came up many times. The rearrangement links TRBV3-1 to TRBJ2-2; D remains unclear. CDR3 size: 14 residues. V was trimmed by 0 bases and J by 9 bases, leaving 11 bases between them. Germline V gene lookup returns CDR1 LGHDT and CDR2 YNNKEL (reference sequence). The CDR3 DNA sequence: TGTGCCAGCAGCCAAGATCCCGTTCACCGGGAGCTGTTTTTT. It translates to CASSQDPVHRELFF.

The table lists this clonotype with a few counts. V gene TRBV24-1 combines with J gene TRBJ2-1; 10 nucleotides line up with TRBD1. The CDR3 loop spans 13 amino acids. J lost 5 bases, V lost 10 bases, and 4 bases had no gene match. Germline CDR1 is KGHDR and CDR2 is SFDVKD. The CDR3 DNA reads TGTGCCACTCGGGACAGGGGAAACAATGAGCAGTTCTTC. It is translated as CATRDRGNNEQFF.

This clonotype was observed at least ten times. The V gene is TRBV28, the J gene TRBJ2-7, with TRBD1 matching 8 bases. This CDR3 has 14 residues. Germline V gene data show CDR1 as MDHEN and CDR2 as SYDVKM. V trimming: 5 bases; J trimming: 3 bases; junction bases outside the gene matches: 6. In DNA form, the CDR3 reads TGTGCCAGCAGTCTCCGGACAGGGTTCTACGAGCAGTACTTC. It is translated as CASSLRTGFYEQYF.

This clonotype was observed many times. This chain's CDR3 is CASSNEGSGANVLTF. The CDR3, as DNA: TGTGCCAGCAGTAATGAGGGGTCTGGGGCCAACGTCCTGACTTTC. J is TRBJ2-6 and V is TRBV28, with D possibly being TRBD1 or TRBD2 (5 bases each). The V gene's germline CDR1 is MDHEN and CDR2 SYDVKM. The CDR3 is made up of 15 amino acids. V was shortened by 5 bases and J by 1 base, with 9 bases between the two germline ends.

V is TRBV6-1 and J is TRBJ1-3, with TRBD1 identical over 7 bases. The CDR3 is made up of 15 amino acids. CDR1 and CDR2 (germline): MNHNS, SASEGT. The ends lost 6 bases at V and 6 bases at J; junction bases unmatched: 11. The CDR3 protein is CASRTTGTRKNTIYF. As DNA, the CDR3 is TGTGCCAGCAGAACGACAGGGACAAGGAAAAACACCATATATTTT.

V is TRBV6-2 or TRBV6-3 and J is TRBJ1-2; D is unresolved. Germline-derived CDR1 and CDR2 are MNHEY and SVGEGT. This CDR3 region has 14 residues. Trimming cost V 4 bases and J 2 bases, with 11 bases left between them. The DNA for the CDR3 is TGTGCCAGCAGTTTAGTCGGACGGAACTATGGCTACACCTTC. This translates into CASSLVGRNYGYTF.

This clonotype was counted only a few times. This rearrangement joins TRBV10-3 to TRBJ1-1; maybe TRBD1 (6 bases). CDR3 length: 16 amino acids. Germline V gene data show CDR1 as ENHRY and CDR2 as SYGVKD. The V gene lost 2 bases and the J gene lost 1 base, with 14 bases spanning the gap. The CDR3 protein is CAISERGGHPNTEAFF. DNA for the CDR3: TGTGCCATCAGTGAGCGGGGGGGACACCCGAACACTGAAGCTTTCTTT.

The sample holds one count of this clonotype. V gene TRBV28 combines with J gene TRBJ1-4, with 7 bases matching TRBD1. V lost 3 bases to trimming and J lost 8 bases; unmatched junction nucleotides: 15. CDR3 size: 17 residues. Germline CDR1 MDHEN, CDR2 SYDVKM. CDR3 sequence (DNA): TGTGCCAGCAGTTTTATATCTCCGAGGACAGGTAACGAAAAACTGTTTTTT. Translating it yields CASSFISPRTGNEKLFF.

This clonotype has more than one count but fewer than ten. This chain links TRBV28 with TRBJ1-3, with D unclear. Germline V CDR1 and CDR2: MDHEN, SYDVKM. The CDR3 extends over 13 amino acids. The V and J ends lost 5 bases and 3 bases respectively, with 8 bases between them. The DNA for the CDR3 is TGTGCCAGCAGTGACCTCGGTGGAAACACCATATATTTT. Protein product: CASSDLGGNTIYF.

This clonotype was picked up many times. This chain connects TRBV28 to TRBJ1-5, with 8 positions matching TRBD1. Looked up from germline, CDR1 is MDHEN and CDR2 is SYDVKM. Trimming at V came to 1 base and at J to 1 base, leaving 3 bases not matched to a gene. CDR3 length: 16 amino acids. The CDR3 protein is CASSLFGQGSNQPQHF. The CDR3 DNA sequence: TGTGCCAGCAGTTTATTTGGACAGGGCAGCAATCAGCCCCAGCATTTT. Combining the CDR3 with reference TRBV28 and TRBJ1-5 gives the whole variable domain DVKVTQSSRYLVKRTGEKVFLECVQDMDHENMFWYRQDPGLGLRLIYFSYDVKMKEKGDIPEGYSVSREKKERFSLILESASTNQTSMYLCASSLFGQGSNQPQHFGDGTRLSIL.

Many counts were recorded for this clonotype. The chain has TRBV7-8 and TRBJ2-3; TRBD1 matches 7 bases. The CDR3 runs to 15 residues. The ends lost 5 bases at V and 0 bases at J; junction bases unmatched: 5. The germline V gene encodes CDR1 SGHVS and CDR2 FQNEAQ. The chain's CDR3 is CASSGRDSSTDTQYF. CDR3 in DNA: TGTGCCAGCAGCGGCCGGGACAGCAGCACAGATACGCAGTATTTT.

This clonotype has a count of ten or more. The V gene is TRBV2, the J gene TRBJ1-5; 9 bases fit TRBD1. CDR3 length: 14 amino acids. The V segment lost 6 bases and the J segment 7 bases; nucleotides outside the gene matches: 7. Germline V gene sequence: CDR1 SNHLY, CDR2 FYNNEI. The CDR3 DNA reads as TGTGCCAGCAGCCGGGGGACAGGGAACCAGCCCCAGCATTTT. It encodes CASSRGTGNQPQHF.

CDR3 amino acids: CASSYTYYEQYF. Here the CDR3 DNA reads TGTGCCAGCAGCTACACTTACTACGAGCAGTACTTC. The gene calls are TRBV14 and TRBJ2-7; D ambiguous. This CDR3 is 12 amino acids long. Germline values: CDR1 SGHDN, CDR2 FVKESK. V was clipped by 5 bases and J by 3 bases, with 8 bases between them.

To note about this clonotype: Compared with germline, one end of the junction differs, possibly owing to a read error. The CDR3 loop reads CDSSATGHNQPQHF. Written as DNA, the CDR3 is TGTGACAGCAGCGCAACGGGACACAATCAGCCCCAGCATTTT. The genes are TRBV6-2 or TRBV6-3 and TRBJ1-5, with D tentatively TRBD1 (6 bases). The CDR3 has 14 amino acids. Germline CDR1 is MNHEY and CDR2 is SVGEGT.

This clonotype has only a few counts. The V and J genes are TRBV7-3 and TRBJ1-1; no clear D. CDR3 length: 13 amino acids. CDR1 is SGHTA and CDR2 is FQGTGA in the germline V gene. V dropped 4 bases and J dropped 5 bases, with 11 bases sitting between them. The CDR3 spells CASSYNPGTEAFF. The DNA for the CDR3 is TGTGCCAGCAGCTATAATCCGGGGACTGAAGCTTTCTTT.

The rearrangement uses TRBV6-1 and TRBJ1-2; a weak D match, TRBD1 (6 bases). Germline CDR1 MNHNS, CDR2 SASEGT. V was shortened by 6 bases and J by 4 bases, with 21 bases between the two germline ends. This CDR3 is 16 amino acids long. CDR3 region: CASRIDDRTTFYGYTF. CDR3 nucleotide sequence: TGTGCCAGCAGGATAGATGACAGGACCACTTTCTATGGCTACACCTTC.

The chain uses TRBV20-1 and TRBJ2-5; 10 bases fit TRBD2. Trimming took 8 bases from V and 4 from J; bases not matched to a gene: 22. Germline V CDR1 and CDR2: DFQATT, SNEGSKA (reference sequence). The length of the CDR3 is 18 residues. CDR3 residues: CSPELDEGERGGPETQYF. The CDR3 region has the DNA TGCAGTCCCGAACTAGACGAGGGCGAGCGGGGGGGCCCAGAGACCCAGTACTTC.

This clonotype has a count of ten or more. CDR3 in amino acids: CASGFSTGNTEAFF. The CDR3 DNA reads as TGTGCCAGCGGCTTTTCTACGGGGAACACTGAAGCTTTCTTT. The V call is TRBV12-3 or TRBV12-4, the J call TRBJ1-1; D call uncertain. Trimming cost V 8 bases and J 1 base, with 14 bases left between them. There are 14 residues in the CDR3.

The J gene is TRBJ1-1, the V gene TRBV4-2; no clear D gene. Germline CDR1 and CDR2: LGHNA and YNFKEQ. The CDR3 is 13 residues long. Deletions cut 0 bases from V and 10 bases from J, with 12 bases between. CDR3: CASSQDERRRAFF. DNA for the CDR3: TGTGCCAGCAGCCAAGACGAACGGCGACGAGCTTTCTTT.

The chain carries TRBV19 and TRBJ1-1, with 8 bases aligning to TRBD1. Germline assignment: CDR1 LNHDA and CDR2 SQIVND (reference sequence). V lost 7 bases and J lost 0; bases outside the gene matches: 7. This CDR3 has 15 amino acids. As DNA, the CDR3 is TGTGCCAGTACCCACGGGACAGGAGTGAACACTGAAGCTTTCTTT. It encodes CASTHGTGVNTEAFF.